Presented here are 29 T cell receptor beta chains from one specimen sequenced in a study of blood T cell repertoires in COVID-19. Data came from immunoSEQ multiplex PCR; TCRdb stores just in-frame clones and leaves some out. The sample yields a few hundred thousand clones, approximately 81% seen once. Sample: peripheral blood. These receptors were taken from an elderly woman with acute or convalescent COVID-19.

The chain has TRBV2 and TRBJ1-1; weak D call: TRBD1 (6 bases). Trimming pared 7 bases from V and 1 base from J, leaving 16 bases between. This CDR3 is built from 15 residues. Germline lookup yields CDR1 SNHLY and CDR2 FYNNEI. CDR3 in amino acids: CASKPPTGWNTEAFF. In DNA form, the CDR3 reads TGTGCCAGCAAACCACCGACAGGCTGGAACACTGAAGCTTTCTTT.

This clone was observed at least ten times. Different DNA sequences within this sample yield the same CDR3. The chain has TRBV7-9 and TRBJ1-2; D remains unclear. Germline V gene sequence: CDR1 SEHNR, CDR2 FQNEAQ (reference sequence). There are 12 residues in the CDR3. V lost 1 base and J lost 7, with 7 bases in between. This CDR3 is CASSLVEGGYTF. CDR3 nucleotide sequence: TGTGCCAGCAGCTTAGTGGAGGGTGGCTACACCTTC.

This clone was counted once. The chain uses TRBV28 and TRBJ1-5, with TRBD1 as a possible D gene (5 bases). Per the germline V gene, CDR1 is MDHEN and CDR2 is SYDVKM. The CDR3 consists of 18 residues. With 6 bases removed from V and 6 bases from J, the gap between germline ends came to 27 bases. The chain's CDR3 is CASSRILGPGGSSQPQHF. In nucleotides, the CDR3 is TGTGCCAGCAGCCGGATCTTAGGGCCCGGGGGGTCGAGTCAGCCCCAGCATTTT.

The chain is built from TRBV5-1 and TRBJ2-1, with 10 bases aligning to TRBD2. The junction had 5 bases not matched to a gene; V was cut back by 3 bases and J by 2 bases. The CDR3 has 16 amino acids. Looked up from germline, CDR1 is SGHRS and CDR2 is YFSETQ. CDR3 bases: TGCGCCAGCAGCTCACAACTAGCGGGGACCTACAATGAGCAGTTCTTC. Translating gives CASSSQLAGTYNEQFF.

The chain links TRBV5-1 to TRBJ2-3; tentative D call: TRBD2 (7 bases). V lost 7 bases and J 0 bases, leaving 15 bases between the germline ends. From germline, CDR1 is SGHRS and CDR2 YFSETQ. This CDR3 is 15 amino acids long. The CDR3 DNA sequence: TGCGCCAGCGCGGGGGCGACACCTAGCACAGATACGCAGTATTTT. It encodes CASAGATPSTDTQYF.

This clone was seen a few times. This chain joins TRBV19 and TRBJ1-2, with a possible D match to TRBD1 (6 bases). The germline V gene has CDR1 LNHDA and CDR2 SQIVND (reference sequence). The V end lost 7 bases, the J end lost 6 bases, and 15 bases lay between the germline ends. This CDR3 has 13 residues. The CDR3 loop reads CASIRTGSNGYTF. In nucleotides, the CDR3 is TGTGCCAGTATTCGCACAGGGTCGAATGGCTACACCTTC.

This clone turned up a few times. The chain employs TRBV5-4 and TRBJ2-2; D may be TRBD2 (6 bases). The CDR3 runs to 16 residues. V dropped 4 bases and J dropped 7 bases, with 20 bases sitting between them. Germline V CDR1 and CDR2: SGHNT, YYREEE (reference sequence). CDR3 sequence reads: CASSPHGGLAVGELFF. CDR3 nucleotide sequence: TGTGCCAGCAGCCCTCATGGAGGGCTCGCGGTCGGGGAGCTGTTTTTT.

This chain links TRBV3-1 (or the pseudogene TRBV3-2) with TRBJ2-5; TRBD2 is a possible D gene (5 bases). Germline V CDR1 and CDR2: LGHDT, YNNKEL (reference sequence). There are 15 residues in the CDR3. V lost 4 bases and J lost 0, with 12 bases in between. CDR3 protein: CASSLRGPNQETQYF. Written as DNA, the CDR3 is TGTGCCAGCAGCCTACGGGGTCCTAACCAAGAGACCCAGTACTTC.

The genes are TRBV7-8 and TRBJ2-7; D unclear. The germline V gene encodes CDR1 SGHVS and CDR2 FQNEAQ. Trimming removed 3 bases at V and 2 bases at J, with 11 bases between. CDR3 size: 14 residues. The CDR3 loop is CASSFTRLPYEQYF. The CDR3 DNA follows: TGTGCCAGCAGCTTCACCAGACTCCCCTACGAGCAGTACTTC.

V gene TRBV14 combines with J gene TRBJ2-7; 8 bases agree with TRBD1. The CDR3 runs to 13 residues. Looked up from germline, CDR1 is SGHDN and CDR2 is FVKESK. Trimming removed 6 bases from V and 6 bases from J; junction bases left unmatched: 7. CDR3: CASRRDRLGEQYF. The CDR3 region has the DNA TGTGCCAGCAGACGGGACAGGCTGGGCGAGCAGTACTTC.

The V and J genes are TRBV27 and TRBJ1-1; TRBD1 matches at 9 bases. This CDR3 has 16 residues. V was pared by 4 bases and J by 0 bases, with 6 bases of the junction left unmatched. Germline CDR1 MNHEY, CDR2 SMNVEV (reference sequence). CDR3 bases: TGTGCCAGCAGTTGGGGGACAGGGTCTATGAACACTGAAGCTTTCTTT. Translated: CASSWGTGSMNTEAFF.

The gene calls are TRBV5-4 and TRBJ1-2, with a possible D match to TRBD1 (6 bases). The V end lost 0 bases, the J end lost 5 bases, and 11 bases lay between the germline ends. The CDR3 is made up of 14 amino acids. From germline, CDR1 is SGHNT and CDR2 YYREEE (reference sequence). As DNA, the CDR3 is TGTGCCAGCAGCTTGGCTGGGAGGGGGTATGGCTACACCTTC. It encodes CASSLAGRGYGYTF. The whole variable domain, filled in from reference TRBV5-4 and TRBJ1-2, reads ETGVTQSPTHLIKTRGQQVTLRCSSQSGHNTVSWYQQALGQGPQFIFQYYREEENGRGNFPPRFSGLQFPNYSSELNVNALELDDSALYLCASSLAGRGYGYTFGSGTRLTVV.

The rearrangement uses TRBV7-6 and TRBJ2-5; 10 bases are shared with TRBD1. The CDR3 is 17 residues long. Trimming removed 5 bases from V and 1 base from J; junction bases left unmatched: 10. Germline V lookup: CDR1 SGHVS, CDR2 FNYEAQ. The DNA for the CDR3 is TGTGCCAGCAGCCTAATTCCGGGACAGGGGACCCAAGAGACCCAGTACTTC. Its protein is CASSLIPGQGTQETQYF.

This clone showed up just a few times. The chain combines TRBV7-3 with TRBJ2-6, with 9 bases aligning to TRBD1. The germline V gene has CDR1 SGHTA and CDR2 FQGTGA. Germline trimming cut 5 bases from V and 1 base from J; bases unmatched to any gene: 6. CDR3 length: 17 residues. CDR3 coding DNA: TGTGCCAGCAGCCTCACCGGGACAGGGTCTGGGGCCAACGTCCTGACTTTC. Residues: CASSLTGTGSGANVLTF.

The V gene is TRBV7-8, the J gene TRBJ1-1; D might be TRBD1 (6 bases). Germline CDR1 is SGHVS and CDR2 is FQNEAQ. Trimming removed 1 base from V and 6 bases from J, with 18 bases in between. The CDR3 has 16 residues. DNA for the CDR3: TGTGCCAGCAGCTTAGGTCCGGGGGGCCGTGGCGCTGAAGCTTTCTTT. It specifies CASSLGPGGRGAEAFF.

This clone showed up just once. This chain connects TRBV2 to TRBJ2-3; weak D call: TRBD2 (6 bases). The germline V gene has CDR1 SNHLY and CDR2 FYNNEI. Trimming pared 6 bases from V and 0 bases from J, leaving 13 bases between. The CDR3 runs 15 residues. CDR3 loop: CASRGSSASTDTQYF. Written as DNA, the CDR3 is TGTGCCAGCAGGGGATCTAGCGCGAGCACAGATACGCAGTATTTT.

This CDR3 is CATSDFVAGGLQETQYF. Written as DNA, the CDR3 is TGTGCCACCAGTGATTTTGTGGCGGGGGGGCTCCAAGAGACCCAGTACTTC. V usage is TRBV24-1 and J usage is TRBJ2-5; TRBD2 agrees at 9 bases. The CDR3 covers 17 residues. After removal of 1 base from V and 1 base from J, the junction contained 6 bases not matched to a gene. Per the germline V gene, CDR1 is KGHDR and CDR2 is SFDVKD.

The chain has TRBV6-5 and TRBJ1-2, with a weak D call TRBD1 (6 bases). The CDR3 consists of 13 residues. Per the germline V gene, CDR1 is MNHEY and CDR2 is SVGAGI. With 5 bases removed from V and 5 bases from J, the gap between germline ends came to 12 bases. This CDR3 reads CASSLNREYGYTF. The CDR3 DNA reads as TGTGCCAGCAGTCTAAACAGGGAATATGGCTACACCTTC.

The rearrangement joins TRBV2 to TRBJ2-1; 16 positions agree with TRBD2. V trimming: 5 bases; J trimming: 0 bases; junction bases outside the gene matches: 4. This CDR3 is built from 18 residues. Germline loops: CDR1 SNHLY, CDR2 FYNNEI. CDR3 in DNA: TGTGCCAGCAGTAAGGGGACTAGCGGGGGGGCCTCCTACAATGAGCAGTTCTTC. This translates into CASSKGTSGGASYNEQFF.

This sequence joins TRBV7-2 and TRBJ2-1; 7 bases align to TRBD2. V lost 4 bases to trimming and J lost 3 bases; unmatched junction nucleotides: 6. Germline V gene data show CDR1 as SGHTA and CDR2 as FQGNSA. This CDR3 is 15 amino acids long. The CDR3 region is CASSSVAGLYNEQFF. The CDR3, as DNA: TGTGCCAGCAGCTCTGTAGCGGGTCTCTACAATGAGCAGTTCTTC.

The rearrangement links TRBV6-5 to TRBJ1-2; the D is unclear. CDR1 MNHEY and CDR2 SVGAGI come from the germline V gene. The CDR3 runs 13 residues. Trimming pared 6 bases from V and 8 bases from J, leaving 16 bases between. The CDR3 reads CASRRATGRGYTF. CDR3 nucleotide sequence: TGTGCCAGCAGGCGGGCAACCGGACGGGGCTACACCTTC.

This chain connects TRBV14 to TRBJ2-3; D is ambiguous. The CDR3 runs to 15 residues. Trimming cost V 1 base and J 0 bases, with 8 bases left between them. Germline loops: CDR1 SGHDN, CDR2 FVKESK. Written as DNA, the CDR3 is TGTGCCAGCAGCCAAGGTTCTATGAGCACAGATACGCAGTATTTT. Its translation: CASSQGSMSTDTQYF. Full variable domain (remainder filled in from reference TRBV14 and TRBJ2-3): EAGVTQFPSHSVIEKGQTVTLRCDPISGHDNLYWYRRVMGKEIKFLLHFVKESKQDESGMPNNRFLAERTGGTYSTLKVQPAELEDSGVYFCASSQGSMSTDTQYFGPGTRLTVL.

The rearrangement joins TRBV7-2 to TRBJ1-2; TRBD1 matches at 8 bases. Germline-derived CDR1 and CDR2 are SGHTA and FQGNSA. V trimming: 4 bases; J trimming: 7 bases; junction bases outside the gene matches: 11. The length of the CDR3 is 15 residues. Here the CDR3 DNA reads TGTGCCAGCAGCTCGACCGGACAGGGCTTTGGTGGCTACACCTTC. It yields the protein CASSSTGQGFGGYTF. Based on the CDR3 plus reference TRBV7-2 and TRBJ1-2, the full variable domain is GAGVSQSPSNKVTEKGKDVELRCDPISGHTALYWYRQSLGQGLEFLIYFQGNSAPDKSGLPSDRFSAERTGGSVSTLTIQRTQQEDSAVYLCASSSTGQGFGGYTFGSGTRLTVV.

The sample holds one count of this clone. This rearrangement joins TRBV3-1 (or the pseudogene TRBV3-2) to TRBJ1-1; no reliable D call. This CDR3 has 14 residues. CDR1 and CDR2 (germline): LGHDT, YNNKEL (reference sequence). V was shortened by 5 bases and J by 4 bases, with 14 bases between the two germline ends. In DNA, the CDR3 is TGTGCCAGCAGCGATCACGGCTCGGGCACTGAAGCTTTCTTT. It specifies CASSDHGSGTEAFF.

With regard to this clone: One end of the junction is discordant with germline, which a read error may explain. The chain links TRBV19 to TRBJ2-7, with D maybe TRBD1 (6 bases). Per the germline V gene, CDR1 is LNHDA and CDR2 is SQIVND (reference sequence). The CDR3 is 14 residues long. CDR3 in amino acids: CASSMTGGSHEQYF. For the CDR3, the DNA is TGTGCCAGTAGTATGACAGGCGGCTCCCACGAGCAGTACTTC.

The CDR3 spells CASSIVRNRYTEAFF. CDR3 coding DNA: TGTGCCAGTAGTATAGTGCGCAACCGCTACACTGAAGCTTTCTTT. The chain joins TRBV19 to TRBJ1-1, with D unclear. This CDR3 is 15 amino acids long. Trimming took 1 base from V and 3 from J, leaving 12 bases between them. Germline CDR1 and CDR2: LNHDA and SQIVND (reference sequence).

The chain is built from TRBV7-2 and TRBJ2-3; D possibly corresponds to TRBD2 (5 bases). Trimming removed 0 bases from V and 2 bases from J, with 12 bases in between. CDR1 is SGHTA and CDR2 is FQGNSA in the germline V gene. The CDR3 has 16 residues. The CDR3 spells CASSLASATITDTQYF. The CDR3 DNA is TGTGCCAGCAGCTTAGCTAGCGCAACCATCACAGATACGCAGTATTTT.

J is TRBJ2-5 and V is TRBV12-3 or TRBV12-4; no clear D. V lost 3 bases to trimming and J lost 1 base, with 6 bases between them. The CDR3 contains 13 residues. The CDR3 region has the DNA TGTGCCAGCAGTTTTTCGGGCCAAGAGACCCAGTACTTC. This gives the protein CASSFSGQETQYF.

This rearrangement joins TRBV2 to TRBJ2-1; D not resolved. With 4 bases removed from V and 6 bases from J, the gap between germline ends came to 4 bases. Germline V gives CDR1 SNHLY, CDR2 FYNNEI. This CDR3 is built from 11 residues. The CDR3 region is CASSALNEQFF. In nucleotides, the CDR3 is TGTGCCAGCAGTGCCCTCAATGAGCAGTTCTTC.